This TCR beta chain is from a study of OX40 agonist ivuxolimab in advanced cancers. Study summary: A male proportion of 82.7% was recorded, with mean age around 62 years and range about 23 to 90. Three patients had partial responses: one hepatocellular carcinoma, two cutaneous melanoma.

This CDR3 has 14 amino acids. V was pared by 1 base and J by 7 bases, with 12 bases between. This clone was counted between two and nine times. Clones were read by immunoSEQ multiplex PCR, and TCRdb kept only the in-frame ones, dropping some. The sample has roughly 92,000 clones; under 90% are singletons. V and J are TRBV5-3 and TRBJ1-5; D is possibly TRBD1 (5 bases). TRBV5-3 counts as an open reading frame of uncertain function. The TCR comes from an adult with an advanced solid tumor such as melanoma, head and neck, liver or kidney cancer. The sequenced sample was CD4+ or CD8+ T cells sorted from blood, obtained in a trial of the OX40 agonist ivuxolimab. The CDR3 loop reads CARSLRGRVQPQHF. The CDR3 DNA reads as TGTGCCAGAAGCTTGCGGGGCAGGGTGCAGCCCCAGCATTTT.